This TCR beta chain was captured in a study of blood T cell repertoires in COVID-19 (dated by TCRdb to the early 2020s). For the wider study: The collaborator samples originated in the United States, Italy and Spain and spanned the acute and convalescent phases of COVID-19. The material from the prospective study consisted of cDNA or gDNA derived from T cells, B-cell-depleted T cells, or PBMCs. Subjects who had been exposed to COVID-19, were actively infected with it, or had recovered from it provided the deeply sampled blood TCRbeta repertoires that made up the dataset. The repertoires were made available in a free public database intended to serve as a resource for research on the immune response to SARS-CoV-2. The samples were drawn from the first 160 participants of the ongoing ImmuneRACE study and from 950 to 1,500 subjects provided by 6 global collaborators. A de-identified subject ID, COVID-19 status, age in years and sex were almost always included in the sample metadata. Where HLA class I and class II types were available, the types were taken from metadata supplied by the sample provider, not from assay-based typing.

Note on this clone: Its antigen remains undetermined. Base qualities are not at hand, and no much larger clone is one base apart.

TCRbeta CDR3 regions were amplified from genomic DNA by means of the immunoSEQ Assay, a bias-controlled multiplex PCR. As for how the authors treated the data: Nucleated cell counts per sample were estimated from amplification of reference gene primers within the assay. To quantify the absolute abundance of each unique TCRbeta CDR3 rearrangement, sequence reads were collapsed and filtered. For each sample, productive Simpson clonality was calculated as the square root of Simpson's diversity index over productive rearrangements. The immuneACCESS repertoire file appears here via TCRdb, limited to in-frame rearrangements. These files lack a portion of the clones; in checked studies, under half of the deficit traces to unresolved V genes, and the cause of the others is not known. D and trimming were read from the DNA, whereas the V and J calls and clone size are those reported in that table. This sample has 280,000 or so clones in its table, and roughly nine tenths of those were observed once. Roughly 2.9% of the sample is held by the ten biggest clonotypes.

In the prospective study, participants were roughly 18 to 95 years old, resided in 24 geographic areas of the United States, and were enrolled through a virtual design. In the prospective study, cohorts were assigned on the basis of participant-reported clinical history obtained from a screening survey and a study questionnaire. Exposed participants had been in contact with someone with a PCR-confirmed or clinician-diagnosed COVID-19 case within 2 weeks of study entry. In the prospective study, whole blood, serum and a nasopharyngeal or oropharyngeal swab were collected from each participant by mobile phlebotomists. Participants in the prospective study had the option to provide additional blood draws and questionnaires over a roughly two-month period. Prospective study blood samples were shipped either frozen or at room temperature before DNA extraction. The germline ends are 15 bases apart after V is trimmed by 0 bases and J by 2 bases. As encoded in the germline V gene (reference sequence), CDR1 is SGHNT while CDR2 is YYREEE. There are 17 amino acids in the CDR3, from cysteine to phenylalanine inclusive. Only the CDR3 part of the read is kept: 51 bases, read in frame from the first base.

What the research found in general, with its limitations: The quantity of clinical and demographic metadata differed by source and by participant and was supplied without curation.

The sequenced sample was PBMCs or T cells enriched from blood (not recorded which). The rearrangement combines TRBV5-4 with TRBJ2-1, with the D gene uncertain. This receptor was identified in a woman aged 50 to 65 who had been exposed to COVID-19. In nucleotide form, the sequence is TGTGCCAGCAGCTTGGGATCTCCAACCGGTGCCTACAATGAGCAGTTCTTC. It specifies CASSLGSPTGAYNEQFF.